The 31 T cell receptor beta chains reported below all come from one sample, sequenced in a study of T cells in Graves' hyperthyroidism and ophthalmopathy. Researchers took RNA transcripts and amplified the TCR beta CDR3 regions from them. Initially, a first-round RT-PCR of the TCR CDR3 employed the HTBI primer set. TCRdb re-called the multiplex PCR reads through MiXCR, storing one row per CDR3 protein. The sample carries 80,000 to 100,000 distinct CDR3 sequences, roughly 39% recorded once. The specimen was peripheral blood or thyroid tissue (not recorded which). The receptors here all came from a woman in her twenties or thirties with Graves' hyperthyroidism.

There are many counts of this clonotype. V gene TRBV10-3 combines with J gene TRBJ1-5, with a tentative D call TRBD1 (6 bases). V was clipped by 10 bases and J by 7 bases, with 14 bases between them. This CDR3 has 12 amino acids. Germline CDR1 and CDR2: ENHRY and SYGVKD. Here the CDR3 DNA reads TGTGCCACCAGGGGCCCAAAACAGCCCCAGCATTTT. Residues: CATRGPKQPQHF.

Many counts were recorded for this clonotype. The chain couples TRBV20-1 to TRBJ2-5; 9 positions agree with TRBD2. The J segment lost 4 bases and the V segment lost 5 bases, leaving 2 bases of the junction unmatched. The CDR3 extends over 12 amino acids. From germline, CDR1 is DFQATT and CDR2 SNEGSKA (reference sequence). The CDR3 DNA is TGCAGTGCTCAAGCGGGAGGAGAGACCCAGTACTTC. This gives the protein CSAQAGGETQYF.

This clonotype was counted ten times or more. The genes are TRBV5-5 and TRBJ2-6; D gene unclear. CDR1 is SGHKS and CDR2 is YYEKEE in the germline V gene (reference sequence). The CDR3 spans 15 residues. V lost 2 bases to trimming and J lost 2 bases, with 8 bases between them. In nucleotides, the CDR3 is TGTGCCAGCAGCTTAGGAAGACCTGGGGCCAACGTCCTGACTTTC. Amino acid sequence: CASSLGRPGANVLTF.

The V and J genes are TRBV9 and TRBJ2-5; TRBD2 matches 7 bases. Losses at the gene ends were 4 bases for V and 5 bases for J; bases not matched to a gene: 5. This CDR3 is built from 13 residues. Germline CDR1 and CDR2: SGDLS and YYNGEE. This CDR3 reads CASSTGGIETQYF. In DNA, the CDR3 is TGTGCCAGCAGCACGGGAGGAATTGAGACCCAGTACTTC.

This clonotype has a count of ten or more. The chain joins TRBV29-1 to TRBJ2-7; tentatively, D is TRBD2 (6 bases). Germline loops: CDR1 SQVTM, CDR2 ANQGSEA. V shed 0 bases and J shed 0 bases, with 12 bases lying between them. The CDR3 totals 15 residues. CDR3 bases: TGCAGCGTTGAAGAGGCGGGACCCCGCTCCTACGAGCAGTACTTC. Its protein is CSVEEAGPRSYEQYF.

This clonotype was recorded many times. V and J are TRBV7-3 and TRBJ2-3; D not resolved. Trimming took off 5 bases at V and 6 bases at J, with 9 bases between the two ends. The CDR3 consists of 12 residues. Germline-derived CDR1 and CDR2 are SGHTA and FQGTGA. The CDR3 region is CASSRGTDTQYF. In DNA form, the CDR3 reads TGTGCCAGCAGCCGAGGAACGGATACGCAGTATTTT.

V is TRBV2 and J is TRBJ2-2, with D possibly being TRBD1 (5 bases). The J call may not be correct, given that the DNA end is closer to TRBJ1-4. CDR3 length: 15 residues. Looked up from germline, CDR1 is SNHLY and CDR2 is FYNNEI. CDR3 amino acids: CASSHPGTPGEKLFF. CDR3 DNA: TGTGCCAGCAGCCACCCCGGGACCCCCGGGGAAAAACTGTTTTTT.

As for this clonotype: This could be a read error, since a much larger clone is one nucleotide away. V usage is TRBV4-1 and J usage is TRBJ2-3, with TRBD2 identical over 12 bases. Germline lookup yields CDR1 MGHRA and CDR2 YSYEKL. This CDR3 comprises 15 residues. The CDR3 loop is CASSSGLAGTDAQYF. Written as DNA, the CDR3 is TGCGCCAGCAGCTCGGGACTAGCGGGTACAGATGCGCAGTATTTT.

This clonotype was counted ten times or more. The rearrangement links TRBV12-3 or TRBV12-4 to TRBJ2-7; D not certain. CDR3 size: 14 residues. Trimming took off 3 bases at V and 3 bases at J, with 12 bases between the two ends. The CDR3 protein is CASSFHHVVYEQYF. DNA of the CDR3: TGTGCCAGCAGTTTTCATCATGTAGTCTACGAGCAGTACTTC.

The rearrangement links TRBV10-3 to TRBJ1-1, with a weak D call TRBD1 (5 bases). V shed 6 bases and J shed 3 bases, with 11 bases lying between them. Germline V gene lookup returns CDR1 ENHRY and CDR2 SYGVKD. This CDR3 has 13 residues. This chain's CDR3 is CAISLMGDTEAFF. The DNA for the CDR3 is TGTGCCATCAGCTTGATGGGGGACACTGAAGCTTTCTTT.

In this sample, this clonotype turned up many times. CDR3 sequence (DNA): TGCGCCAGCAGTGAAGAGGGGACTGAAGCTTTCTTT. Amino acids: CASSEEGTEAFF. The chain has TRBV10-1 and TRBJ1-1; tentatively, D is TRBD1 (5 bases). Germline values: CDR1 WNHNN, CDR2 SYGVQD (reference sequence). This CDR3 has 12 amino acids. V lost 3 bases to trimming and J lost 5 bases, with 7 bases between them.

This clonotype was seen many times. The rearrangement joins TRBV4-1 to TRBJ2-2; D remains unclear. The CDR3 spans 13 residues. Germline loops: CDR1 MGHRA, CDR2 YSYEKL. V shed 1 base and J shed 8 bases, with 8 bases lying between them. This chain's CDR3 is CASSQVISGELFF. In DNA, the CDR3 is TGCGCCAGCAGCCAAGTAATTTCTGGGGAGCTGTTTTTT.

CDR3 coding DNA: TGTGCCACCAGCAGGGAGGGCAGCCCTTACGAGCAGTACTTC. This sequence encodes CATSREGSPYEQYF. The V and J genes are TRBV15 and TRBJ2-7; D perhaps matches TRBD2 (6 bases). The CDR3 covers 14 residues. Germline loops: CDR1 LNHNV, CDR2 YYDKDF (reference sequence). V lost 3 bases, J lost 4 bases, and 13 bases lay in between.

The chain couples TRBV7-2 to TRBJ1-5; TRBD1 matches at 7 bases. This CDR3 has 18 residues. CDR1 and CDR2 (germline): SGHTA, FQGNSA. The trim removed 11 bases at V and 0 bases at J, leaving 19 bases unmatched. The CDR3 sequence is CAWSRIQGTTYSNQPQHF. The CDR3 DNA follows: TGTGCCTGGAGCCGAATACAGGGGACCACATATAGCAATCAGCCCCAGCATTTT.

The DNA of the CDR3 is TGCAGTGCTCCGGAGGGTGGGGGACAAGAGACCCAGTACTTC. Its translation is CSAPEGGGQETQYF. V usage is TRBV20-1 and J usage is TRBJ2-5; D is perhaps TRBD2 (6 bases). Germline CDR1 is DFQATT and CDR2 is SNEGSKA (reference sequence). Trimming removed 5 bases from V and 2 bases from J, with 15 bases in between. The CDR3 consists of 14 residues.

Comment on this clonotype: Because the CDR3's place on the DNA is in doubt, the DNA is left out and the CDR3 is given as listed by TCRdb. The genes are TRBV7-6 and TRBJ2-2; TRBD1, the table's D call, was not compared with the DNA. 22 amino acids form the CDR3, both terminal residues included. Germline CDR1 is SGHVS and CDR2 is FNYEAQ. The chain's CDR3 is CASSLAPQSEQYFGPGTGELFF.

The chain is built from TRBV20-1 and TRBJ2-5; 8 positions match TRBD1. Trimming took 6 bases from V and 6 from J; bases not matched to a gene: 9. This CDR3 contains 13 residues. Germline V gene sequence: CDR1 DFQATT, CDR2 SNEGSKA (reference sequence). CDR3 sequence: CSASTGALKTQYF. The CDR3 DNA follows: TGCAGTGCGTCGACAGGGGCTTTAAAGACCCAGTACTTC.

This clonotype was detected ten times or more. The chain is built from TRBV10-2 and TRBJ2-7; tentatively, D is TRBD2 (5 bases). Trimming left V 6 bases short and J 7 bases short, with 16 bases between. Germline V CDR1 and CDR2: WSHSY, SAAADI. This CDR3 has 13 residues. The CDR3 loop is CASRDGNSWEQYF. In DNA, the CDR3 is TGCGCCAGCAGAGACGGGAATTCGTGGGAGCAGTACTTC.

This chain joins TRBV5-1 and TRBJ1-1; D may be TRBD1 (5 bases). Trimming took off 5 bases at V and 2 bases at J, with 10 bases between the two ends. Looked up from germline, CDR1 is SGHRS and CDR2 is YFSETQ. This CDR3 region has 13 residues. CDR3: CASRRGENTEAFF. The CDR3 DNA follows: TGCGCCAGCAGGCGAGGGGAAAACACTGAAGCTTTCTTT.

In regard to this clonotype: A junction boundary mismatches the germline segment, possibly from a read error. This CDR3 reads CAISPEPFRGGKTRYF. CDR3 nucleotides: TGTGCCATCAGCCCTGAGCCTTTCAGGGGGGGGAAGACCCGGTACTTC. The chain has TRBV5-6 and TRBJ2-5; D assignment may be TRBD1 or TRBD2 (7 bases each). Germline values: CDR1 SGHDT, CDR2 YYEEEE. This CDR3 has 16 amino acids.

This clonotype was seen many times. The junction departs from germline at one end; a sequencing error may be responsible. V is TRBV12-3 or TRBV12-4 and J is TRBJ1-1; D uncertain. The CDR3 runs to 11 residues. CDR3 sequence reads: CAGASNTEASF. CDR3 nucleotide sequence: TGTGCCGGTGCATCAAACACTGAAGCTTCCTTT.

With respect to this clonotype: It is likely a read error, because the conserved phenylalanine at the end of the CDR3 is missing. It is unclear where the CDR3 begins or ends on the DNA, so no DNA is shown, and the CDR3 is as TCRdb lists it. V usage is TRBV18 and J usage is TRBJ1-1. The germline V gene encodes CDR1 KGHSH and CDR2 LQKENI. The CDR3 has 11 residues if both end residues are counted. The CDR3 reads CASSPNTEALL.

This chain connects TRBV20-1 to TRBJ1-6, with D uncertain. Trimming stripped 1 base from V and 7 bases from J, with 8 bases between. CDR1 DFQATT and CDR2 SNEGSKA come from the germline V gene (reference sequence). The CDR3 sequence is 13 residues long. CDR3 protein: CSARGLGNSPLHF. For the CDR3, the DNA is TGCAGTGCTAGAGGACTGGGCAATTCACCCCTCCACTTT.

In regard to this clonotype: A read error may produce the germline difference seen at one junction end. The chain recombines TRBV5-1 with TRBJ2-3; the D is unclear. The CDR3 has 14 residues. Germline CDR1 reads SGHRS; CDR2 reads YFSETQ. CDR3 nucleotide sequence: TGCGCCAGCACCTCGGGCTCAACGCCAGATGCGCAGTATTTT. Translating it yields CASTSGSTPDAQYF.

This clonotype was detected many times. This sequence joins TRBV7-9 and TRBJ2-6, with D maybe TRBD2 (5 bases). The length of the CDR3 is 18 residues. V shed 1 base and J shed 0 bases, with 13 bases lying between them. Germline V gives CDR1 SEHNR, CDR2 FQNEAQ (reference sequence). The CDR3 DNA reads TGTGCCAGCAGCTTAGGACTAAGCTTTTACTCTGGGGCCAACGTCCTGACTTTC. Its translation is CASSLGLSFYSGANVLTF.

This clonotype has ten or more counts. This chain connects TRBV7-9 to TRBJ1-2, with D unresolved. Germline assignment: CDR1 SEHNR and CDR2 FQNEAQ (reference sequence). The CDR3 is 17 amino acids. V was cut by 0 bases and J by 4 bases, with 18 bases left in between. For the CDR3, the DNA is TGTGCCAGCAGCTTAGCGTTACCCCGGCGTGGAAGCTATGGCTACACCTTC. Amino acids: CASSLALPRRGSYGYTF.

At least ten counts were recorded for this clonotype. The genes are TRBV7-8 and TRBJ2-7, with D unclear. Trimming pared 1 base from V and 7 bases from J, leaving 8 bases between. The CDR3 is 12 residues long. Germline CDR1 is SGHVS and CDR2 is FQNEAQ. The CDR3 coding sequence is TGTGCCAGCAGCTTAGGGACCCTTGAGCAGTACTTC. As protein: CASSLGTLEQYF. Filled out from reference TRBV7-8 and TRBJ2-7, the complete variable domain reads GAGVSQSPRYKVAKRGQDVALRCDPISGHVSLFWYQQALGQGPEFLTYFQNEAQLDKSGLPSDRFFAERPEGSVSTLKIQRTQQEDSAVYLCASSLGTLEQYFGPGTRLTVT.

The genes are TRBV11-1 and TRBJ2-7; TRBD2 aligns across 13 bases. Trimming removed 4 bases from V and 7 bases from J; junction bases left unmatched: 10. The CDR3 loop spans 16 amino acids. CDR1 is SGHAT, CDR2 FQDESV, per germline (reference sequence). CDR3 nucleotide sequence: TGTGCCAGCAGCTCCCTCACTAGCGGGAGGGCCGGGGAGCAGTACTTC. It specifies CASSSLTSGRAGEQYF. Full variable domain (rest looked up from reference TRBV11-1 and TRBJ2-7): EAEVAQSPRYKITEKSQAVAFWCDPISGHATLYWYRQILGQGPELLVQFQDESVVDDSQLPKDRFSAERLKGVDSTLKIQPAELGDSAMYLCASSSLTSGRAGEQYFGPGTRLTVT.

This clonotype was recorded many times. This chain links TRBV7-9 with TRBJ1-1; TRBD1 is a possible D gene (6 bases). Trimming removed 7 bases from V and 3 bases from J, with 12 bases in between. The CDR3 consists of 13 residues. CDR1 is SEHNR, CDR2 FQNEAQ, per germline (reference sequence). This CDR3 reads CASTLRGDTEAFF. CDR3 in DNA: TGTGCCAGCACTTTGAGGGGGGACACTGAAGCTTTCTTT.

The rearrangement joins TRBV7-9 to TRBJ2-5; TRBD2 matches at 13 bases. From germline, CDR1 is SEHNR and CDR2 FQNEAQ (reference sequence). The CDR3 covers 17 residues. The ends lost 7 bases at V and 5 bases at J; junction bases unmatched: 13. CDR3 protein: CASTATPGLAGRETQYF. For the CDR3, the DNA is TGTGCCAGCACTGCCACCCCGGGACTAGCGGGACGGGAGACCCAGTACTTC.

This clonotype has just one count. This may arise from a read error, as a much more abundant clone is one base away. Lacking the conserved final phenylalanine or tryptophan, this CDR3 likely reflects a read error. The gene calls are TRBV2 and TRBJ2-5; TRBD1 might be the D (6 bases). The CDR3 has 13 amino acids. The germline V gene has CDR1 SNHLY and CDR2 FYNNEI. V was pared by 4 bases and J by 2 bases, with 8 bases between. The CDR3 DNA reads TGTGCCAGCAGTGGTGACAGGCAAGAGACCCAGTACTCC. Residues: CASSGDRQETQYS.